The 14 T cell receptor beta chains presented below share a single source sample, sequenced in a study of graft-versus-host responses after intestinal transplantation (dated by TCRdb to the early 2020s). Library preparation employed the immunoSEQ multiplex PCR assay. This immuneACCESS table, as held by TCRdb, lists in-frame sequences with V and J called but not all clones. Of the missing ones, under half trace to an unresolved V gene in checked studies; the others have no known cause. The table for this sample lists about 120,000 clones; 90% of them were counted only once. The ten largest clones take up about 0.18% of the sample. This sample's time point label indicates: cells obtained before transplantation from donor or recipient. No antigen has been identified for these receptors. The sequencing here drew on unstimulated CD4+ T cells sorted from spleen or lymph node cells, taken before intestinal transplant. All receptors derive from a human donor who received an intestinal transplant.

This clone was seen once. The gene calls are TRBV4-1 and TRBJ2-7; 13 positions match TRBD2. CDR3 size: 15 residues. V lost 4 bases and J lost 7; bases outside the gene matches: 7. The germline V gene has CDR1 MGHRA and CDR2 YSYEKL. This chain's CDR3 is CASSLGTSGVKEQYF. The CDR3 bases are TGCGCCAGCAGCCTCGGGACTAGCGGGGTAAAAGAGCAGTACTTC.

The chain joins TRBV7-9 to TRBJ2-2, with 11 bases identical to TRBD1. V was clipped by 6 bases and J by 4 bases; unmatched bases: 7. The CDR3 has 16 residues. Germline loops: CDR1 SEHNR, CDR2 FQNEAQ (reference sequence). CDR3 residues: CASRSGQGGSTGELFF. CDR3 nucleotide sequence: TGTGCCAGCAGATCGGGACAGGGGGGCTCCACCGGGGAGCTGTTTTTT.

In nucleotides, the CDR3 is TGTGCCAGCAGCCAAGACGCTAGCGGGGTCACAGATACGCAGTATTTT. Translating it yields CASSQDASGVTDTQYF. The J gene is TRBJ2-3, the V gene TRBV4-2; 9 nucleotides agree with TRBD2. The germline CDR1 and CDR2 sequences are LGHNA and YNFKEQ. This CDR3 spans 16 amino acids. The trim removed 0 bases at V and 2 bases at J, leaving 3 bases unmatched.

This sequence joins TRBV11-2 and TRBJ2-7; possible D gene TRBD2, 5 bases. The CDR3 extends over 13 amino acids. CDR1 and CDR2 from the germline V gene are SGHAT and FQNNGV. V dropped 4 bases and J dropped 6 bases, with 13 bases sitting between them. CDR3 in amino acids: CASSYGVLGEQYF. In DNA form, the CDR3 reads TGTGCCAGCAGCTACGGGGTCTTGGGCGAGCAGTACTTC.

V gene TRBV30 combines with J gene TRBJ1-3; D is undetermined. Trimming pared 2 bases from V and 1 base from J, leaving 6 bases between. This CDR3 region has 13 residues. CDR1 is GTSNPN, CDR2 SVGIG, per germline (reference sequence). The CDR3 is CAWSWQSGNTIYF. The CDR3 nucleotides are TGTGCCTGGAGTTGGCAGTCTGGAAACACCATATATTTT.

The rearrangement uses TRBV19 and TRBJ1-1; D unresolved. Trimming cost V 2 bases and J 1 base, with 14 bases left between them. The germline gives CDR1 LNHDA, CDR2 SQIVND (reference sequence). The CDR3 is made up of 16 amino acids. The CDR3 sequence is CASSIRLAAGNTEAFF. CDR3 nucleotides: TGTGCCAGTAGTATAAGACTAGCGGCGGGGAACACTGAAGCTTTCTTT.

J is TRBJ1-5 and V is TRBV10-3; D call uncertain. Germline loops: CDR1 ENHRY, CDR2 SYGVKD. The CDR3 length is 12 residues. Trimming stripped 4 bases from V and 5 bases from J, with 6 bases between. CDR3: CAISGGDQPQHF. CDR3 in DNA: TGTGCCATCAGTGGCGGGGATCAGCCCCAGCATTTT.

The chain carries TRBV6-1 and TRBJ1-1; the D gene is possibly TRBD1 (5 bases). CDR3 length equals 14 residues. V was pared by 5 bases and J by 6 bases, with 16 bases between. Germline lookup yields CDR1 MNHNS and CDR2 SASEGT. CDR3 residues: CASSQHRGVAEAFF. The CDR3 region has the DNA TGTGCCAGCAGTCAGCACCGGGGGGTAGCTGAAGCTTTCTTT.

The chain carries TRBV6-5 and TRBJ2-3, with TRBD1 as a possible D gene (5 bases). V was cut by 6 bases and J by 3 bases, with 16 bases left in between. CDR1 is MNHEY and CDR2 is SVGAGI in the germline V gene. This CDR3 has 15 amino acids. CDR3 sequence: CASSPGSLWTDTQYF. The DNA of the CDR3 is TGTGCCAGCAGCCCAGGGTCTCTGTGGACAGATACGCAGTATTTT.

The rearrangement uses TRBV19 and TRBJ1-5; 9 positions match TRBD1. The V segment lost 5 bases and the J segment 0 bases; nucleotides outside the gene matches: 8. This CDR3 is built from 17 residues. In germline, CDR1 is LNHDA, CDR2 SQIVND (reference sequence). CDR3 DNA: TGTGCCAGTAGTGTCGACAGGGGGTGGAGTAGCAATCAGCCCCAGCATTTT. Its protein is CASSVDRGWSSNQPQHF.

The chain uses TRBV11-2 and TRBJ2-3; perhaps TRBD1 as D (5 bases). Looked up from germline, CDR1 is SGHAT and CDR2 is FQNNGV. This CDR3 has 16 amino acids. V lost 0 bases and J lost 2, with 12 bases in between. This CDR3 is CASSLDGATLTDTQYF. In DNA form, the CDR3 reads TGTGCCAGCAGCTTAGATGGGGCGACCCTCACAGATACGCAGTATTTT.

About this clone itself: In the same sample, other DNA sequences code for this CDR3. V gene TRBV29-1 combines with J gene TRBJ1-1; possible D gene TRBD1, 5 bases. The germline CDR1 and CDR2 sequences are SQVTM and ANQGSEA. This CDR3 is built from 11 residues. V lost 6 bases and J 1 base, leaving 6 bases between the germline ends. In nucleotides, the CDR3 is TGCAGCGTCGGACAGAACACTGAAGCTTTCTTT. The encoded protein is CSVGQNTEAFF.

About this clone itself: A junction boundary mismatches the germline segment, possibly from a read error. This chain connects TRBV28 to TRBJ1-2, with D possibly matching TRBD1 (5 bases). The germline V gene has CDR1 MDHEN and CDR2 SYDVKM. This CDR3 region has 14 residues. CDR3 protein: CASSSGGTWTAFVF. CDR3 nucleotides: TGTGCCAGCAGTTCGGGGGGGACTTGGACGGCTTTCGTCTTC.

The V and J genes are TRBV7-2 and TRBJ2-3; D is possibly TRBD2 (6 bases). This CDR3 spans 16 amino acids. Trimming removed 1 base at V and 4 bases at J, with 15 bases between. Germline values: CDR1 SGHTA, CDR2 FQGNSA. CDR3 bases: TGTGCCAGCAGCTTAGAGCTAGCGAAAGGGGCAGATACGCAGTATTTT. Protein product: CASSLELAKGADTQYF. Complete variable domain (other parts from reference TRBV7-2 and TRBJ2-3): GAGVSQSPSNKVTEKGKDVELRCDPISGHTALYWYRQSLGQGLEFLIYFQGNSAPDKSGLPSDRFSAERTGGSVSTLTIQRTQQEDSAVYLCASSLELAKGADTQYFGPGTRLTVL.